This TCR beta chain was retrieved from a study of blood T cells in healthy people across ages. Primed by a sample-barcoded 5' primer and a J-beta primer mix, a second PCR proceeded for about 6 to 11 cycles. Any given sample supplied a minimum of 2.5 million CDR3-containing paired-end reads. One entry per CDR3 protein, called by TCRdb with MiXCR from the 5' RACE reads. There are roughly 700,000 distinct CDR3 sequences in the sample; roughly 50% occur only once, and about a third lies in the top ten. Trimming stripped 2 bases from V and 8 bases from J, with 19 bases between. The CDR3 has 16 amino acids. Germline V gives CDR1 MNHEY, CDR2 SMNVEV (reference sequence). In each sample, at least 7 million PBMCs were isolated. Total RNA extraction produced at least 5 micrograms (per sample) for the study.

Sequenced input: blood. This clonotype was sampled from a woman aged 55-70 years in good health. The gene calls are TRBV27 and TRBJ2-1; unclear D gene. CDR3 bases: TGTGCCAGCAGTTTAAGGGTTGGGGAATTAGCATATGAGCAGTTCTTC. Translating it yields CASSLRVGELAYEQFF.